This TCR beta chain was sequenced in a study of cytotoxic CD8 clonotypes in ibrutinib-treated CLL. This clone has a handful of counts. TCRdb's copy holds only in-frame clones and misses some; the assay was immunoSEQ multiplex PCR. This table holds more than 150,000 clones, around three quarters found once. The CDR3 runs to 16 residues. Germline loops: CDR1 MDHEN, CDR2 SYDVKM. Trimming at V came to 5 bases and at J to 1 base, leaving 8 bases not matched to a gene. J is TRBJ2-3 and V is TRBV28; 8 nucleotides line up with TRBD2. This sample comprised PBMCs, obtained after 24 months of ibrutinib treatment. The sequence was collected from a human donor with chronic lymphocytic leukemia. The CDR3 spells CASSANPGLGTDTQYF. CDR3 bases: TGTGCCAGCAGTGCCAACCCGGGACTAGGCACAGATACGCAGTATTTT.